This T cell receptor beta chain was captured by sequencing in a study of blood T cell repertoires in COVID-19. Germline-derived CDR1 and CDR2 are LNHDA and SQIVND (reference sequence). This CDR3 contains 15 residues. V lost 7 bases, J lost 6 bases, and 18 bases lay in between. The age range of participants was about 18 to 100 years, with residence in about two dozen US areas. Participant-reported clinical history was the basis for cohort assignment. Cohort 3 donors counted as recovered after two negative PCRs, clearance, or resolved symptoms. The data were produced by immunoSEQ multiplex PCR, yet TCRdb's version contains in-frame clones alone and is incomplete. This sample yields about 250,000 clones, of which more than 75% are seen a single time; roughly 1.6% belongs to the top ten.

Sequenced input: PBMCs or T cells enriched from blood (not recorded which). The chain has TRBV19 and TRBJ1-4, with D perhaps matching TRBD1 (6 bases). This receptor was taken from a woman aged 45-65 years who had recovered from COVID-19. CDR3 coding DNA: TGTGCCAGTACCAATCGAGGACAGAGGCATGAAAAACTGTTTTTT. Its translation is CASTNRGQRHEKLFF.